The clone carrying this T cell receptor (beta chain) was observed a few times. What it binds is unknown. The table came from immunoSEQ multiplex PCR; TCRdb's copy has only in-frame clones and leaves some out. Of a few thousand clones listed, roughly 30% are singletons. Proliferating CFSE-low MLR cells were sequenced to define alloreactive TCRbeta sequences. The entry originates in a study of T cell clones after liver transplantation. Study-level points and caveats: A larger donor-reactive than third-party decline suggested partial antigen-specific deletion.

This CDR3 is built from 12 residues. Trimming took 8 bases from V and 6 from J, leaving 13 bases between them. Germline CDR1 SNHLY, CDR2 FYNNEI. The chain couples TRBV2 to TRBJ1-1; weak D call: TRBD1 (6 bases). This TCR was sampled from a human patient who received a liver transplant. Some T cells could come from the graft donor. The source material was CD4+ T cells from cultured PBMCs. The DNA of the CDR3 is TGTGCCAGCGGCATACAGGGCGCTGAAGCTTTCTTT. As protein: CASGIQGAEAFF.